This T cell receptor (beta chain) derives from a study of T cell repertoires in cytomegalovirus infection. Study-wide background: In public TCR beta signatures, there were indications of both CMV infection and matching HLA type. Overall study results and limits: The ex vivo response showed dominance by HLA-C-restricted CMV-specific TCR beta clonotypes. Summed public TCR beta family frequency identified CMV carriers bearing the relevant HLA.

The CDR3 covers 15 residues. Trimming removed 4 bases from V and 4 bases from J; junction bases left unmatched: 2. In germline, CDR1 is SGHTA, CDR2 FQGNSA. TCRdb reprocessed the reads via MiXCR and lists one record per CDR3 protein. Of some 220,000 distinct CDR3 sequences listed, over 9% are singletons. This clonotype occurred many times. Its target is unknown. The receptor was derived from a human donor in good health (CMV status not recorded). Some clones in this sample may be carry-over from other donors' samples. The specimen was PBMCs. This rearrangement joins TRBV7-2 to TRBJ1-3; 12 bases fit TRBD1. CDR3 residues: CASSSGQGAGNTIYF. For the CDR3, the DNA is TGTGCCAGCAGCTCGGGACAGGGGGCAGGAAACACCATATATTTT.